This T cell receptor (beta chain) was sequenced in a study of long-term antiretroviral therapy in people with HIV. Study-wide results and caveats: Against controls, HIV repertoires showed narrower ranges of CDR3 length.

The CDR3 has 14 amino acids. Germline V gene sequence: CDR1 SGHTA, CDR2 FQGNSA. Trimming left V 2 bases short and J 2 bases short, with 9 bases between. Points on this clone: Its antigen is still unknown.

The assay, immunoSEQ v3.0, was run at survey level. Sequencing was performed with immunoSEQ multiplex PCR; in TCRdb, only in-frame clones are kept and a portion is missing. The sample carries some 35,000 clones, approximately 85% recorded once. V usage is TRBV7-2 and J usage is TRBJ2-5, with D possibly TRBD2 on 5 matching bases. The receptor was derived from a man aged 18 to 30 with HIV. Sample: unsorted PBMCs, taken 2.2 years after starting antiretroviral therapy. The CDR3 loop reads CASSLYGIQETQYF. The CDR3 DNA follows: TGTGCCAGCAGCTTATACGGGATTCAAGAGACCCAGTACTTC.